This is a list of T cell receptor beta chains from one sample in a study of blood T cells in healthy people across ages. MiXCR, applied by TCRdb to the 5' RACE reads, yields one record per CDR3 protein. The sample yields approximately 960,000 distinct CDR3 sequences, 25% to 30% seen once. These sequences were also reported in another study, on T cells of mothers and their children.

The material sequenced was blood. Source of these receptors: a woman in her 40s in good health. Both conserved end residues are part of each CDR3. D genes are given only for firm matches. Clone size, where shown, is once, few, many, or a class for clones that have expanded.

D gene	V gene	clone size	J gene	CDR3 DNA	CDR3 protein
TRBD2	TRBV7-2	.	TRBJ2-5	TGTGCCGGCAGCTTAGGGCTAGCGGGGATGGAGACCCAGTACTTC	CAGSLGLAGMETQYF
TRBD1	TRBV20-1	many	TRBJ1-6	TGCAGTGCTCCGACAGGGGGAGCATTTAATTCACCCCTCCACTTT	CSAPTGGAFNSPLHF
TRBD1	TRBV7-3	.	TRBJ1-1	TGTGCCAGCAGCTCAGGGGGAGAAGCTTTCTTT	CASSSGGEAFF
.	TRBV6-2/TRBV6-3	.	TRBJ1-4	TGTGCCAGCAGTTCTGGAACCGTCGTGGGTAATGAAAAACTGTTTTTT	CASSSGTVVGNEKLFF
TRBD1	TRBV20-1	few	TRBJ1-5	TGCAGTGCTAGAGGGGGAGCAGGACAGGGGTTCAATCAGCCCCAGCATTTT	CSARGGAGQGFNQPQHF
.	TRBV12-3/TRBV12-4	.	TRBJ2-3	TGTGCCAGCAGTCAGGGTGACACAGATACGCAGTATTTT	CASSQGDTDTQYF
TRBD1	TRBV28	.	TRBJ1-1	TGTGCCAGCAGTCTTTTAACAGGGGGGAAAATGAAGGCTGAAGCTTTCTTT	CASSLLTGGKMKAEAFF
TRBD1	TRBV7-2	.	TRBJ2-7	TGTGCCAGCATGGGGACAGGGGAACGCGAGCAGTACTTC	CASMGTGEREQYF
.	TRBV18	few	TRBJ1-5	TGTGCCAGCTCCCCTGTTAAGGGGCTTAATCAGCCCCAGCATTTT	CASSPVKGLNQPQHF
.	TRBV28	.	TRBJ2-7	TGTGCCAGCAGCTGGTGGGCTATAACCCACGAGCAGTACTTC	CASSWWAITHEQYF
.	TRBV20-1	many	TRBJ1-2	TGCAGTGCTAGAGATCTTGGCTACACCTTC	CSARDLGYTF
.	TRBV6-1	.	TRBJ2-1	TGTGCCAGCAGTATGAACCGTGGGGTTACCTACAATGAGCAGTTCTTC	CASSMNRGVTYNEQFF
.	TRBV4-2	.	TRBJ2-2	TGTGCCAGCAGCCAAGAAGGGATCACCGGGGAGCGGTTTTTT	CASSQEGITGERFF
TRBD1	TRBV2	.	TRBJ2-7	TGTGCCAGCAATACACCGGGACAGAGATCCTACGAGCAGTACTTC	CASNTPGQRSYEQYF
TRBD2	TRBV9	few	TRBJ2-4	TGTGCCAGCAGCGTAGCTGGGCGGGGGGGCCAAAGCATTCAGTACTTC	CASSVAGRGGQSIQYF
TRBD1	TRBV9	few	TRBJ1-5	TGTGCCAGCAGCGTCGACGGACAGGACTGGCAGCCCCAGCATTTT	CASSVDGQDWQPQHF
.	TRBV27	many	TRBJ1-1	TGTGCCAGCAGTCGGGGGGCGGTAAACACTGAAGCTTTCTTT	CASSRGAVNTEAFF
TRBD1	TRBV5-1	few	TRBJ1-1	TGCGCCAGCAGCTTGGGGGACAGGATCACTGAAGCTTTCTTT	CASSLGDRITEAFF
.	TRBV27	many	TRBJ2-4	TGTGCCAGCAGTTTAGGAGGAGCCAGTATTCAGTACTTC	CASSLGGASIQYF
.	TRBV3-1	.	TRBJ1-6	TGTGCCAGCAGCACCGGGACGGCGAATTCACCCCTCCACTTT	CASSTGTANSPLHF
.	TRBV20-1	.	TRBJ1-5	TGCAGTGCTGGAATTAACAGACAGCTTAGCAATCAGCCCCAGCATTTT	CSAGINRQLSNQPQHF
.	TRBV24-1	.	TRBJ2-2	TGTGCCACCAGTGATTTGGCCTCCCTCTCCACCGGGGAGCTGTTTTTT	CATSDLASLSTGELFF
.	TRBV4-1	.	TRBJ2-1	TGCGCCAGCAGCCAAGATCTTAAGACAGTCGGGGCCTACAATGAGCAGTTCTTC	CASSQDLKTVGAYNEQFF
.	TRBV6-2/TRBV6-3	once	TRBJ1-2	TGTGCCAGCAGTCCAGTTTTCGCCGGCTACACCTTC	CASSPVFAGYTF
.	TRBV27	few	TRBJ2-7	TGTGCCAGCAGTCGCCTCCCGGGTATGGCTAGTTCCACCTACGAGCAGTACTTC	CASSRLPGMASSTYEQYF
TRBD2	TRBV3-1	.	TRBJ2-5	TGTGCCAGCAGCCAAGACCCTAGCGGGGGTTGGGAGACCCAGTACTTC	CASSQDPSGGWETQYF
TRBD1	TRBV7-9	few	TRBJ1-1	TGTGCCAGCAGCGCTGGACAGGGCATGAACACTGAAGCTTTCTTT	CASSAGQGMNTEAFF
.	TRBV28	.	TRBJ2-4	TGTGCCAGCAGTTTATGGCCGCGGGGAGAGAAAAACATTCAGTACTTC	CASSLWPRGEKNIQYF
.	TRBV28	few	TRBJ2-7	TGTACCACCCGCTGGGACTACGAGCAGTACTTC	CTTRWDYEQYF
.	TRBV12-5	few	TRBJ2-5	TGTGCTAGTGGTTTCGACCAGACAGAGACCCAGTACTTC	CASGFDQTETQYF
.	TRBV29-1	many	TRBJ2-5	TGCAGCGTACTACTTCCCTCATTACAAGAGACCCAGTACTTC	CSVLLPSLQETQYF
TRBD2	TRBV20-1	.	TRBJ2-2	TGCAGTGCTATCGACGGGGGGGCGTTCCTCCCTACTAAGAACACCGGGGAGCTGTTTTTT	CSAIDGGAFLPTKNTGELFF
TRBD1	TRBV6-1	.	TRBJ2-1	TGTGCCAGCAGTCCCATCGGGACAGGGGGCTCCTACAGTGAGCAGTTCTTC	CASSPIGTGGSYSEQFF
TRBD1	TRBV7-2	.	TRBJ2-3	TGTGCCAGCAGCTCGGGACAGGGGGCTGTGACAGATACGCAGTATTTT	CASSSGQGAVTDTQYF
.	TRBV28	few	TRBJ1-6	TGTGCCAGCAAACTGAGGGAATCCGATAATTCACCCCTCCACTTT	CASKLRESDNSPLHF
TRBD2	TRBV7-3	few	TRBJ2-5	TGTGCCAGCAGCCGGACTAGCGGGGGGGCCTATGAGCAGTACTTC	CASSRTSGGAYEQYF
.	TRBV7-9	.	TRBJ2-1	TGTGCCAGCAGCTCCCCCCGCGGGGCCCACAATGAGCAGTTCTTC	CASSSPRGAHNEQFF
.	TRBV6-6	many	TRBJ1-5	TGTGCCAGCAGCGGCCTCCGGAGCAATCAGCCCCAGCATTTT	CASSGLRSNQPQHF
.	TRBV6-5	many	TRBJ2-7	TGTGCCAGCAGTTACGGAGCAGGGAAGCGCGAGCAGTACTTC	CASSYGAGKREQYF
TRBD1	TRBV12-3/TRBV12-4	.	TRBJ1-4	TGTGCCAGCAGTCCCCTCGGACAGGGTGGTGAAAAACTGTTTTTT	CASSPLGQGGEKLFF
TRBD2	TRBV15	few	TRBJ2-1	TGTGCCCACCCCCTAGCGGGGGGGGACAATGAGCAGTTCTTC	CAHPLAGGDNEQFF
.	TRBV6-6	.	TRBJ1-2	TGTGCCAGCCGGATAGGGGGGCAAGACTATGGCTACACCTTC	CASRIGGQDYGYTF
.	TRBV5-1	.	TRBJ2-7	TGCGCCAGTAGCTTTAACGAGGGCGGTACCTACGAGCAGTACTTC	CASSFNEGGTYEQYF
.	TRBV30	.	TRBJ1-5	TGTGCCTGGGGGTCTAGAATGGGAAGCAATCAGCCCCACCATTTT	CAWGSRMGSNQPHHF
.	TRBV7-9	.	TRBJ2-7	TGTGCCAGCAGCTCGGTAGGAGGGACCGCAGGATCCTACGAGCAGTACTTC	CASSSVGGTAGSYEQYF
.	TRBV6-2/TRBV6-3	.	TRBJ2-3	TGTGCCAGCACCAAGAGCCGCACAGATACGCAGTATTTT	CASTKSRTDTQYF
TRBD2	TRBV20-1	.	TRBJ2-3	TGCAGTGCTAGAGATCTACGGGGGGGCACAGATACGCAGTATTTT	CSARDLRGGTDTQYF
.	TRBV10-2	many	TRBJ2-7	TGCGCCAGCGGGAGAAGGGACTACGAGCAGTACTTC	CASGRRDYEQYF
.	TRBV20-1	few	TRBJ1-1	TGCAGTGCTATACCTCTCGGGGGGAGGACTGAAGCTTTCTTT	CSAIPLGGRTEAFF
TRBD1	TRBV7-6	few	TRBJ2-7	TGTGCCAGCAGCGCCACGGACAGGGGGCACGGCGAGCAGTACTTC	CASSATDRGHGEQYF
TRBD1	TRBV24-1	.	TRBJ1-4	TGTGCCACCAGTGATGGGACGAGGGGGCGGACTAATGAAAAACTGTTTTTT	CATSDGTRGRTNEKLFF
.	TRBV9	many	TRBJ2-7	TGTGCCAGCAGCATACAAGCCGCCCCCTCCTACGAGCAGTACTTC	CASSIQAAPSYEQYF
TRBD1	TRBV29-1	many	TRBJ2-5	TGCAGCGTTGGGGACAGGATCCAAGAGACCCAGTACTTC	CSVGDRIQETQYF
TRBD1	TRBV5-1	.	TRBJ2-1	TGCGCCAGCAGTCCAACTGTGGACAGGGTTCCTCATGAGCAGTTCTTC	CASSPTVDRVPHEQFF
TRBD2	TRBV10-3	many	TRBJ2-7	TGTGCCATCAGTGGAGAGAGCGGGGGGCCGCACTACGAGCAGTACTTC	CAISGESGGPHYEQYF
TRBD1	TRBV3-1	many	TRBJ2-7	TGTGCCAGCAGCCACTCGGGACAGAAATTCAGCGAGCAGTACTTC	CASSHSGQKFSEQYF
.	TRBV6-1	few	TRBJ2-3	TGTGCCAGCAGTGAAAACTCCGGGAGCACAGATACGCAGTATTTT	CASSENSGSTDTQYF
.	TRBV28	many	TRBJ1-2	TGTGCCAGCACTTTGGGGCAGGTTGATCCCTTGCTGGGTGGCTACACCTTC	CASTLGQVDPLLGGYTF
.	TRBV7-3	once	TRBJ2-1	TGTGCCAGCAGCCCCGGTGGGGCGGCGCAGTTCTTC	CASSPGGAAQFF